These 28 T cell receptor beta chains share one sample of origin, sequenced in a study of PD-1 blockade in classical Hodgkin lymphoma. The sample's time point: cycle 4 day 1 (C4D1), after 6 weeks of nivolumab. Autologous stem cell transplantation was followed by relapse in every patient, and brentuximab vedotin exposure varied. Only in-frame clones appear in the TCRdb table, and some are missing; sequencing was by immunoSEQ multiplex PCR. Of about 21,000 clones detected, under 80% appear once; the ten largest clones hold roughly 20%. Here the sequenced sample was peripheral blood mononuclear cells (PBMCs), taken before the fourth cycle of nivolumab. The receptors come from a human donor with classical Hodgkin lymphoma.

This clone appeared a few times. This chain uses TRBV19 with TRBJ1-2; 7 bases are shared with TRBD1. The CDR3 totals 14 residues. V was pared by 3 bases and J by 6 bases, with 7 bases of the junction left unmatched. Germline V gene lookup returns CDR1 LNHDA and CDR2 SQIVND (reference sequence). The CDR3 nucleotides are TGTGCCAGTAGTATTCTGGAGGGGGCTAATGGCTACACCTTC. As protein: CASSILEGANGYTF.

The chain joins TRBV7-6 to TRBJ2-1, with no clear D. This CDR3 region has 15 residues. V was clipped by 2 bases and J by 8 bases, with 16 bases between them. The germline gives CDR1 SGHVS, CDR2 FNYEAQ. The CDR3 DNA is TGTGCCAGCAGCTTAACCGCGACCTTGTTAGATGAGCAGTTCTTC. Translating it yields CASSLTATLLDEQFF.

CDR3 DNA sequence: TGCGCCAGCAGCTTGTCGACTAGCTTTAGCTCCTACAATGAGCAGTTCTTC. Translated, it gives CASSLSTSFSSYNEQFF. The chain joins TRBV5-1 to TRBJ2-1, with 7 bases matching TRBD2. V shed 1 base and J 0 bases; nucleotides not matched to a gene: 7. The CDR3 extends over 17 amino acids. CDR1 is SGHRS, CDR2 YFSETQ, per germline.

The table lists this clone with a few counts. J is TRBJ2-1 and V is TRBV5-4, with TRBD2 as a possible D gene (5 bases). This CDR3 is 15 amino acids long. Between the trimmed V and J ends, which lost 0 bases and 0 bases, there was a span of 7 bases. The V gene's germline CDR1 is SGHNT and CDR2 YYREEE (reference sequence). For the CDR3, the DNA is TGTGCCAGCAGCTTGGGTGGGAGCTCCTACAATGAGCAGTTCTTC. This translates into CASSLGGSSYNEQFF.

The V gene is TRBV30, the J gene TRBJ2-2, with 8 positions matching TRBD1. Germline CDR1 and CDR2: GTSNPN and SVGIG (reference sequence). V lost 1 base, J lost 3 bases, and 7 bases stayed unmatched. CDR3 length equals 16 residues. Here the CDR3 DNA reads TGTGCCTGGAGTGCCGGGACAGGTATTTACACCGGGGAGCTGTTTTTT. Its protein is CAWSAGTGIYTGELFF.

V and J are TRBV30 and TRBJ2-2; D may be TRBD1 (6 bases). V shed 7 bases and J shed 4 bases, with 10 bases lying between them. Germline V CDR1 and CDR2: GTSNPN, SVGIG (reference sequence). CDR3 length: 12 amino acids. The CDR3 DNA reads TGTGCCTCCTCACAGGGCACCGGGGAGCTGTTTTTT. It specifies CASSQGTGELFF.

The gene calls are TRBV6-6 and TRBJ2-2; D is possibly TRBD1 or TRBD2 (5 bases each). V was trimmed by 2 bases and J by 4 bases, leaving 14 bases between them. CDR1 MNHNY and CDR2 SVGAGI come from the germline V gene (reference sequence). CDR3 length: 16 amino acids. The CDR3 loop is CASSYRGRVGTGELFF. CDR3 nucleotides: TGTGCCAGCAGTTACCGGGGCAGGGTCGGCACCGGGGAGCTGTTTTTT.

V gene TRBV5-1 combines with J gene TRBJ1-2; weak D call: TRBD1 (5 bases). V was cut by 1 base and J by 7 bases, with 8 bases left in between. CDR1 and CDR2 (germline): SGHRS, YFSETQ. CDR3 length: 12 amino acids. DNA of the CDR3: TGCGCCAGCAGCTTGCCGGGGGGTGGCTACACCTTC. Translating it yields CASSLPGGGYTF.

This chain joins TRBV6-6 and TRBJ1-5; D call uncertain. This CDR3 has 12 amino acids. The ends were cut back, 5 bases at V and 7 bases at J, with 9 bases in the middle. CDR1 and CDR2 from the germline V gene are MNHNY and SVGAGI (reference sequence). CDR3 bases: TGTGCCAGCAGTCCGCCCCGCCAGCCCCAGCATTTT. Its translation: CASSPPRQPQHF.

This chain joins TRBV4-1 and TRBJ2-3; D not resolved. CDR1 and CDR2 (germline): MGHRA, YSYEKL. V was pared by 5 bases and J by 4 bases, with 22 bases between. The CDR3 extends over 17 amino acids. The CDR3 nucleotides read TGCGCCAGCAGCACCCCGTCGGACCCGAAGGCCCCAGATACGCAGTATTTT. Protein product: CASSTPSDPKAPDTQYF.

The chain has TRBV29-1 and TRBJ2-7; D unclear. Germline-derived CDR1 and CDR2 are SQVTM and ANQGSEA. The V and J ends lost 5 bases and 7 bases respectively, with 3 bases between them. This CDR3 has 8 amino acids. The CDR3 coding sequence is TGCAGCGTTCGGGAGCAGTACTTC. The encoded protein is CSVREQYF.

This chain links TRBV9 with TRBJ1-1; D remains ambiguous. Germline V gene data show CDR1 as SGDLS and CDR2 as YYNGEE. V was clipped by 3 bases and J by 2 bases, with 8 bases between them. The CDR3 covers 13 residues. The CDR3 spells CASSAGLNTEAFF. The CDR3 DNA reads TGTGCCAGCAGCGCCGGGCTTAACACTGAAGCTTTCTTT.

This chain joins TRBV14 and TRBJ2-7; 11 bases line up with TRBD2. The CDR3 sequence is 16 residues long. In germline, CDR1 is SGHDN, CDR2 FVKESK. J was trimmed by 5 bases and V by 4 bases; bases with no gene match: 10. The CDR3 spells CASSPLLAGVRDEQYF. The CDR3 nucleotides are TGTGCCAGCAGCCCCTTACTAGCGGGAGTACGTGACGAGCAGTACTTC.

The chain links TRBV2 to TRBJ2-7, with D maybe TRBD1 (5 bases). The CDR3 runs 12 residues. V was trimmed by 8 bases and J by 5 bases, leaving 13 bases between them. Germline V lookup: CDR1 SNHLY, CDR2 FYNNEI. CDR3 nucleotide sequence: TGTGCCAGCGATGGACATAGGGACGAGCAGTACTTC. It specifies CASDGHRDEQYF.

The V gene is TRBV2, the J gene TRBJ1-5; TRBD1 is a possible D gene (5 bases). V was clipped by 7 bases and J by 10 bases, with 11 bases between them. In germline, CDR1 is SNHLY, CDR2 FYNNEI. This CDR3 region has 11 residues. The CDR3 spells CASTGGGPQHF. CDR3 in DNA: TGTGCCAGCACGGGCGGGGGTCCCCAGCATTTT.

CDR3 loop: CASSLGTLNTEAFF. Written as DNA, the CDR3 is TGTGCCAGCAGTTTGGGGACCCTGAACACTGAAGCTTTCTTT. The chain employs TRBV27 and TRBJ1-1; weak D call: TRBD1 (5 bases). Germline V CDR1 and CDR2: MNHEY, SMNVEV (reference sequence). There are 14 residues in the CDR3. The germline V and J ends were trimmed by 3 bases and 0 bases, with 8 bases remaining between them.

This clone was seen a handful of times. V usage is TRBV28 and J usage is TRBJ1-5; no clear D gene. Germline V CDR1 and CDR2: MDHEN, SYDVKM. The CDR3 totals 15 residues. Trimming cost V 2 bases and J 4 bases, with 12 bases left between them. The CDR3 spells CASSLPGPPNQPQHF. DNA for the CDR3: TGTGCCAGCAGTTTACCCGGACCGCCGAATCAGCCCCAGCATTTT.

In this sample, this clone turned up once. The chain couples TRBV27 to TRBJ2-2; unclear D gene. Germline V gene data show CDR1 as MNHEY and CDR2 as SMNVEV (reference sequence). V dropped 1 base and J dropped 7 bases, with 4 bases sitting between them. This CDR3 comprises 12 residues. The CDR3 spells CASSLFGGELFF. The DNA of the CDR3 is TGTGCCAGCAGTTTATTCGGCGGGGAGCTGTTTTTT.

The chain carries TRBV6-4 and TRBJ2-7; D remains ambiguous. This CDR3 comprises 12 residues. Trimming took 6 bases from V and 4 from J, leaving 10 bases between them. The germline gives CDR1 MRHNA, CDR2 SNTAGT. As DNA, the CDR3 is TGTGCCAGCAGGAGTGGCACATACGAGCAGTACGTC. Protein sequence: CASRSGTYEQYV.

The chain has TRBV5-6 and TRBJ2-5; 8 bases are a match to TRBD1. The germline CDR1 and CDR2 sequences are SGHDT and YYEEEE. Trimming cost V 1 base and J 5 bases; bases outside gene matches: 1. The CDR3 runs 13 residues. In nucleotides, the CDR3 is TGTGCCAGCAGCTTGACAGGGGGGGAGACCCAGTACTTC. It yields the protein CASSLTGGETQYF. The full variable domain, rest sourced from reference TRBV5-6 and TRBJ2-5, is DAGVTQSPTHLIKTRGQQVTLRCSPKSGHDTVSWYQQALGQGPQFIFQYYEEEERQRGNFPDRFSGHQFPNYSSELNVNALLLGDSALYLCASSLTGGETQYFGPGTRLLVL.

The V and J genes are TRBV19 and TRBJ2-1; 10 bases are shared with TRBD2. The germline V gene encodes CDR1 LNHDA and CDR2 SQIVND (reference sequence). The CDR3 extends over 15 amino acids. The CDR3 region has the DNA TGTACGCCTAGCGGGGGCCGAAGCTCCTACAATGAGCAGTTCTTC. It translates to CTPSGGRSSYNEQFF.

The V gene is TRBV4-2, the J gene TRBJ2-3, with TRBD2 matching 9 bases. This CDR3 has 14 amino acids. The V gene end was trimmed by 9 bases and the J gene end by 2 bases; junction bases not matched to a gene: 6. Germline V gene lookup returns CDR1 LGHNA and CDR2 YNFKEQ. CDR3 nucleotides: TGTGCCAGTCAGCGGGAGGTATTCACAGATACGCAGTATTTT. Residues: CASQREVFTDTQYF.

V is TRBV6-5 and J is TRBJ1-6; possibly TRBD1 for D (5 bases). The CDR3 consists of 15 residues. Trimming removed 6 bases at V and 5 bases at J, with 14 bases between. Germline V gene lookup returns CDR1 MNHEY and CDR2 SVGAGI. CDR3 loop: CASSVGGVDNSPLHF. The CDR3 DNA follows: TGTGCCAGCAGCGTCGGGGGGGTTGATAATTCACCCCTCCACTTT.

The chain couples TRBV4-3 to TRBJ2-3; 7 bases map to TRBD2. CDR1 LGHNA and CDR2 YSLEER come from the germline V gene. V lost 4 bases and J lost 2; bases outside the gene matches: 9. This CDR3 contains 16 residues. CDR3 region: CASSPLASGATDTQYF. In nucleotides, the CDR3 is TGCGCCAGCAGCCCATTAGCTAGCGGAGCCACAGATACGCAGTATTTT.

V and J are TRBV19 and TRBJ2-5; 7 bases fit TRBD1. The junction had 0 bases not matched to a gene; V was cut back by 3 bases and J by 2 bases. Germline lookup yields CDR1 LNHDA and CDR2 SQIVND (reference sequence). The CDR3 contains 13 residues. CDR3 sequence reads: CASSMTGQETQYF. DNA for the CDR3: TGTGCCAGTAGTATGACAGGGCAAGAGACCCAGTACTTC. Based on the CDR3 plus reference TRBV19 and TRBJ2-5, the full variable domain is DGGITQSPKYLFRKEGQNVTLSCEQNLNHDAMYWYRQDPGQGLRLIYYSQIVNDFQKGDIAEGYSVSREKKESFPLTVTSAQKNPTAFYLCASSMTGQETQYFGPGTRLLVL.

The chain is built from TRBV28 and TRBJ2-5; 8 nucleotides line up with TRBD2. The CDR3 is 15 residues long. Trimming at V came to 8 bases and at J to 2 bases, leaving 10 bases not matched to a gene. Germline V gene data show CDR1 as MDHEN and CDR2 as SYDVKM. CDR3 in DNA: TGTGCCAGCTGGAAGGGCGGGAGGACGCAAGAGACCCAGTACTTC. This codes for CASWKGGRTQETQYF.

The V call is TRBV6-5, the J call TRBJ1-3; 9 bases align to TRBD1. This CDR3 is 16 amino acids long. The junction had 5 bases not matched to a gene; V was cut back by 4 bases and J by 1 base. Per germline, CDR1 MNHEY and CDR2 SVGAGI. CDR3: CASSSGTGFSGNTIYF. The CDR3 DNA is TGTGCCAGCAGTTCCGGGACAGGGTTTTCTGGAAACACCATATATTTT.

Of note for this clone: Other DNA sequences in this sample translate to the same CDR3. This chain joins TRBV18 and TRBJ2-3, with 7 bases aligning to TRBD1. The CDR3 sequence is 14 residues long. The germline CDR1 and CDR2 sequences are KGHSH and LQKENI. With V trimmed by 6 bases and J by 1 base, 4 bases remained unmatched. The CDR3 DNA is TGTGCCAGCTCCCCCGGACAGGGCACAGATACGCAGTATTTT. Its protein product is CASSPGQGTDTQYF. The whole variable domain, filled in from reference TRBV18 and TRBJ2-3, reads NAGVMQNPRHLVRRRGQEARLRCSPMKGHSHVYWYRQLPEEGLKFMVYLQKENIIDESGMPKERFSAEFPKEGPSILRIQQVVRGDSAAYFCASSPGQGTDTQYFGPGTRLTVL.